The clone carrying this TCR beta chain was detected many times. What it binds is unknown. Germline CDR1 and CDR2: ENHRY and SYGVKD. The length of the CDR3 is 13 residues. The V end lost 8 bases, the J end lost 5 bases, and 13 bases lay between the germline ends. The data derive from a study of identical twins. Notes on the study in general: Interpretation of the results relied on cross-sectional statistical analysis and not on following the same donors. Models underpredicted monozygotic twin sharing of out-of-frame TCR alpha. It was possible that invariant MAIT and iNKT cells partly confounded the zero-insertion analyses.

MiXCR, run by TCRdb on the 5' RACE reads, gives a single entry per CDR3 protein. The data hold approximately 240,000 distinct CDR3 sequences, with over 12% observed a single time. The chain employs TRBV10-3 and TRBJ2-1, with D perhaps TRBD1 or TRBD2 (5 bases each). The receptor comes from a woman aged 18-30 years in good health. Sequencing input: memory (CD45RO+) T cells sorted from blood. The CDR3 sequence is CAIGTQADNEQFF. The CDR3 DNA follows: TGTGCCATCGGGACCCAGGCAGACAATGAGCAGTTCTTC.